Listed below are T cell receptor beta chains from one sample, sequenced in a study of blood T cells in healthy people across ages. TCRdb processed the 5' RACE reads anew with MiXCR; each CDR3 protein has one entry. The data show fewer than 600,000 distinct CDR3 sequences, around 27% seen once. The same data also went into a second study, on T cells of mothers and their children.

The sample consisted of blood. Receptors originate from a boy between 2 and 10 years old in good health. The CDR3 runs from the conserved cysteine through the conserved F or W. A D gene is named only where the DNA matches it firmly. Not all rows give a size; the values are once, few, many and, for expanded clones, a class.

j_call: TRBJ2-7
d_call: TRBD1
clone_size: .
v_call: TRBV6-5
cdr3_length: 15
cdr3_aa: CASSYSQGATYEQYF
cdr3_nt: TGTGCCAGCAGTTACTCACAGGGGGCAACCTACGAGCAGTACTTC

j_call: TRBJ2-3
d_call: .
clone_size: many
v_call: TRBV20-1
cdr3_length: 12
cdr3_aa: CSAPLGTDTQYF
cdr3_nt: TGCAGCGCCCCCCTCGGGACAGATACGCAGTATTTT

j_call: TRBJ2-3
d_call: .
clone_size: .
v_call: TRBV9
cdr3_length: 13
cdr3_aa: CASSVVATDTQYF
cdr3_nt: TGTGCCAGCAGCGTAGTCGCCACAGATACGCAGTATTTT

j_call: TRBJ2-7
d_call: TRBD2
clone_size: few
v_call: TRBV12-3/TRBV12-4
cdr3_length: 18
cdr3_aa: CASSYGLAGGPLTYEQYF
cdr3_nt: TGTGCCAGCAGTTATGGACTAGCGGGAGGGCCTCTTACCTACGAGCAGTACTTC

j_call: TRBJ1-2
d_call: .
clone_size: .
v_call: TRBV7-3
cdr3_length: 14
cdr3_aa: CASSLNARTYGYTF
cdr3_nt: TGTGCCAGCAGCTTAAATGCGAGGACCTACGGCTACACCTTC

j_call: TRBJ1-5
d_call: TRBD1
clone_size: .
v_call: TRBV7-2
cdr3_length: 13
cdr3_aa: CASSLGGIMPQHF
cdr3_nt: TGTGCCAGCAGCCTAGGGGGCATTATGCCCCAGCATTTT

j_call: TRBJ2-3
d_call: .
clone_size: .
v_call: TRBV14
cdr3_length: 13
cdr3_aa: CASNGGFGDTQYF
cdr3_nt: TGTGCCAGCAACGGCGGGTTCGGAGATACGCAGTATTTT

j_call: TRBJ2-1
d_call: TRBD1
clone_size: .
v_call: TRBV20-1
cdr3_length: 14
cdr3_aa: CSATTGDDYNEQFF
cdr3_nt: TGCAGTGCCACGACAGGGGATGACTACAATGAGCAGTTCTTC

j_call: TRBJ2-5
d_call: .
clone_size: few
v_call: TRBV27
cdr3_length: 15
cdr3_aa: CASSLKAQLEETQYF
cdr3_nt: TGTGCCAGCAGTTTAAAGGCACAATTGGAAGAGACCCAGTACTTC

j_call: TRBJ2-1
d_call: TRBD1
clone_size: once
v_call: TRBV5-1
cdr3_length: 14
cdr3_aa: CASRGQGKGYEQFF
cdr3_nt: TGCGCCAGCAGGGGACAGGGAAAAGGGTATGAGCAGTTCTTC

j_call: TRBJ2-1
d_call: .
clone_size: few
v_call: TRBV29-1
cdr3_length: 12
cdr3_aa: CSVLSPSGEQFF
cdr3_nt: TGCAGCGTTCTTTCTCCTTCGGGTGAGCAGTTCTTC

j_call: TRBJ2-3
d_call: TRBD1
clone_size: .
v_call: TRBV7-3
cdr3_length: 15
cdr3_aa: CASSLTGQGVDTQYF
cdr3_nt: TGTGCCAGCAGCTTAACAGGACAGGGGGTCGATACGCAGTATTTT

j_call: TRBJ2-1
d_call: .
clone_size: .
v_call: TRBV29-1
cdr3_length: 13
cdr3_aa: CSVAQNSYNEQFF
cdr3_nt: TGCAGCGTTGCACAGAACTCCTACAATGAGCAGTTCTTC

j_call: TRBJ2-7
d_call: TRBD1
clone_size: few
v_call: TRBV6-1
cdr3_length: 15
cdr3_aa: CASSETQGDAYEQYF
cdr3_nt: TGTGCCAGCAGTGAAACCCAGGGGGACGCCTACGAGCAGTACTTC

j_call: TRBJ2-7
d_call: .
clone_size: .
v_call: TRBV12-3/TRBV12-4
cdr3_length: 14
cdr3_aa: CASSPPGTSYEQYF
cdr3_nt: TGTGCCAGCAGTCCCCCCGGGACGTCCTACGAGCAGTACTTC

j_call: TRBJ2-1
d_call: TRBD2
clone_size: few
v_call: TRBV28
cdr3_length: 16
cdr3_aa: CASSLLGRGGDNEQFF
cdr3_nt: TGTGCCAGCAGTTTACTGGGGCGGGGGGGCGACAATGAGCAGTTCTTC

j_call: TRBJ2-5
d_call: .
clone_size: .
v_call: TRBV9
cdr3_length: 13
cdr3_aa: CASGGDFQETQYF
cdr3_nt: TGTGCCAGCGGAGGGGACTTCCAAGAGACCCAGTACTTC

j_call: TRBJ2-3
d_call: .
clone_size: few
v_call: TRBV20-1
cdr3_length: 15
cdr3_aa: CSARDSSESTDTQYF
cdr3_nt: TGCAGTGCGAGAGATTCTAGCGAGAGCACAGATACGCAGTATTTT

j_call: TRBJ2-2
d_call: .
clone_size: once
v_call: TRBV24-1
cdr3_length: 15
cdr3_aa: CATSDPIRGTGELFF
cdr3_nt: TGTGCCACCAGTGACCCCATAAGGGGGACCGGGGAGCTGTTTTTT

j_call: TRBJ2-7
d_call: TRBD1
clone_size: many
v_call: TRBV5-1
cdr3_length: 15
cdr3_aa: CASSLAGTGGYEQYF
cdr3_nt: TGTGCCAGCAGCTTGGCCGGGACAGGGGGCTACGAGCAGTACTTC

j_call: TRBJ2-3
d_call: TRBD1
clone_size: few
v_call: TRBV10-3
cdr3_length: 20
cdr3_aa: CAISDRTGGGHRDPTDTQYF
cdr3_nt: TGTGCCATCAGTGACAGGACAGGGGGGGGACATCGAGACCCCACAGATACGCAGTATTTT

j_call: TRBJ2-5
d_call: TRBD2
clone_size: few
v_call: TRBV15
cdr3_length: 16
cdr3_aa: CATSRATSGGEETQYF
cdr3_nt: TGTGCCACCAGCAGAGCGACTAGCGGGGGGGAAGAGACCCAGTACTTC

j_call: TRBJ1-5
d_call: .
clone_size: .
v_call: TRBV6-6
cdr3_length: 13
cdr3_aa: CASISRIYQPQHF
cdr3_nt: TGTGCCAGCATCTCCCGGATCTATCAGCCCCAGCATTTT

j_call: TRBJ2-2
d_call: TRBD2
clone_size: .
v_call: TRBV6-5
cdr3_length: 15
cdr3_aa: CASISAGGSTGELFF
cdr3_nt: TGTGCCAGCATCTCAGCGGGAGGGAGCACCGGGGAGCTGTTTTTT

j_call: TRBJ2-1
d_call: TRBD2
clone_size: .
v_call: TRBV6-2/TRBV6-3
cdr3_length: 16
cdr3_aa: CASSPRSGRPYNEQFF
cdr3_nt: TGTGCCAGCAGTCCGAGAAGCGGGAGGCCCTACAATGAGCAGTTCTTC

j_call: TRBJ1-4
d_call: .
clone_size: .
v_call: TRBV7-9
cdr3_length: 16
cdr3_aa: CASSRRILTTNEKLFF
cdr3_nt: TGTGCCAGCAGCCGCCGCATCCTTACAACTAATGAAAAACTGTTTTTT